Listed below are T cell receptor beta chains from one sample, sequenced in a study of beta chain features in type 1 diabetes. Sequencing was performed with immunoSEQ multiplex PCR; in TCRdb, only in-frame clones are kept and a portion is missing. Found here are approximately 470,000 clones, approximately 28% of them singletons; the top ten hold about 0.06%. Sequences were obtained from naive CD4+ T cells from blood. These TCRs come from a man between 18 and 35 years old in good health. CDR3s include the opening cysteine and the closing phenylalanine or tryptophan. A D gene is named only where the DNA matches it firmly. Where a row states a size, it is once, few, many or the class of an expanded clone; other rows omit it.

d_gene	j_gene	abundance	v_gene	CDR3nt	CDR3aa
TRBD1	TRBJ2-6	-	TRBV7-2	TGTGCCAGCAGCTCCTTTCCGGGACAGAGCTCTGGGGCCAACGTCCTGACTTTC	CASSSFPGQSSGANVLTF
-	TRBJ1-2	few	TRBV30	TGTGCCTGGAGTGTACGGACCAGTTACTTCCTCCATGATGCGTGGGGCTACACCTTC	CAWSVRTSYFLHDAWGYTF
TRBD1	TRBJ2-7	-	TRBV11-1	TGTGCCAGCAGCCATGCACCGGGACAGGGCACCTACGAGCAGTACTTC	CASSHAPGQGTYEQYF
-	TRBJ2-7	-	TRBV5-1	TGCGCCAGCAGCTTGGCCCCGGCCGCCGGGCGGGGCGAGCAGTACTTC	CASSLAPAAGRGEQYF
-	TRBJ2-7	few	TRBV30	TGTGCCTGGAGTGTAAACGAGCAGTACTTC	CAWSVNEQYF
TRBD2	TRBJ2-1	-	TRBV23-1	TGCGCCAGCTCTCCGCAAAAGAGACTAGCGGTTTTTCGGGACGGCAATGAGCAGTTCTTC	CASSPQKRLAVFRDGNEQFF
TRBD1	TRBJ1-2	few	TRBV30	TGTGCCTGGAGGGACAGGGGCAACTATGGCTACACCTTC	CAWRDRGNYGYTF
TRBD2	TRBJ2-4	-	TRBV27	TGTGCCAGCAGTGATCTAGCGGGAGTCCAGAACATTCAGTACTTC	CASSDLAGVQNIQYF
-	TRBJ1-5	-	TRBV7-9	TGTGCCAGCAACAGAGGGGATAGCAATCAGCCCCAGCATTTT	CASNRGDSNQPQHF
TRBD1	TRBJ1-5	-	TRBV2	TGTGCCAGCAGTGTCAGCAGGGGGGATCAGCCCCAGCATTTT	CASSVSRGDQPQHF
TRBD2	TRBJ2-7	-	TRBV7-2	TGTGCCAGCAGCTCCCAAGGGAGGGTCTACGAGCAGTACTTC	CASSSQGRVYEQYF
-	TRBJ2-1	few	TRBV7-2	TGTGCCAGCAGCTTAGATCGGTGGATGAATGAGCAGTTCTTC	CASSLDRWMNEQFF
-	TRBJ1-1	few	TRBV9	TGTGCCAGCAGCGTAGTTTCAGGGCCGAACACTGAAGCTTTCTTT	CASSVVSGPNTEAFF
TRBD1	TRBJ2-5	few	TRBV29-1	TGCAGCGTTGAAAAATGGGACAGGGGGTACCAAGAGACCCAGTACTTC	CSVEKWDRGYQETQYF
-	TRBJ2-1	-	TRBV15	TGTGCCACCAGCAGGGGCTCAGGCTGGTCCTACAATGAGCAGTTCTTC	CATSRGSGWSYNEQFF
-	TRBJ2-5	-	TRBV29-1	TGCAGCGGCGAAGGGCAGGTACAAGAGACCCAGTACTTC	CSGEGQVQETQYF
-	TRBJ2-1	few	TRBV6-5	TGTGCCAGCAGTCAAGACAGTGAGCAGTTCTTC	CASSQDSEQFF
-	TRBJ2-3	-	TRBV7-2	TGTGCCAGCAGCTTAGGGGCCCTTGATACGCAGTATTTT	CASSLGALDTQYF
TRBD2	TRBJ2-1	few	TRBV7-2	TGTGCCAGCAGTCCTCCGAGCGGGAGGAAAAATGAGCAGTTCTTC	CASSPPSGRKNEQFF
TRBD2	TRBJ2-3	-	TRBV30	TGTGCCTGGAGTGCCGGGACTAGCGGGAGGATAGATACGCAGTATTTT	CAWSAGTSGRIDTQYF
-	TRBJ2-1	-	TRBV5-4	TGTGCCAGCAGCTTGGTGACAGGACTAAACAATGAGCAGTTCTTC	CASSLVTGLNNEQFF
-	TRBJ1-3	-	TRBV11-2	TGTGCCAGCAGCCCTCCACCGGGCGGAAACACCATATATTTT	CASSPPPGGNTIYF
-	TRBJ2-1	-	TRBV5-1	TGCGCCAGCAGCCGAAGCTCCTACAATGAGCAGTTCTTC	CASSRSSYNEQFF
-	TRBJ2-2	-	TRBV7-2	TGTGCCAGCAGCCGCAACACCGGGGAGCTGTTTTTT	CASSRNTGELFF
-	TRBJ1-5	-	TRBV30	TGTGCCTGGAGTCTAACCGGGATCCTGAATGGCAATCAGCCCCAGCATTTT	CAWSLTGILNGNQPQHF
-	TRBJ1-2	few	TRBV30	TGTGCCTGGACCACGTCGTCCTACTATGGCTACACCTTC	CAWTTSSYYGYTF
TRBD1	TRBJ2-5	few	TRBV4-2	TGTGCCAGCAGCCAAGAACCGGGACAGGGCCCCCAAGAGACCCAGTACTTC	CASSQEPGQGPQETQYF
-	TRBJ2-1	-	TRBV6-6	TGTGCCAGCAGTTACGGGGCTAGCGCATACAATGAGCAGTTCTTC	CASSYGASAYNEQFF
TRBD2	TRBJ2-6	-	TRBV19	TGTGCCAGTAGTATTCTAGCGGGAGCTGGGGCCAACGTCCTGACTTTC	CASSILAGAGANVLTF
-	TRBJ1-5	-	TRBV2	TGTGCCAGCAGCCCTAGGGGAGGGGCGGCAGCCCAGCATTTT	CASSPRGGAAAQHF
-	TRBJ2-3	-	TRBV30	TGTGCCTGGAGTGCCGAGACTAAAAGGGTAGATACGCAGTATTTT	CAWSAETKRVDTQYF
TRBD1	TRBJ2-7	-	TRBV5-1	TGCGCCAGCAGCCCTGGGACAGGGGGCGCCGAGCAGTACTTC	CASSPGTGGAEQYF
-	TRBJ2-5	few	TRBV4-1	TGCGCCAGCAGCGTACGGGACCAAGAGACCCAGTACTTC	CASSVRDQETQYF
TRBD2	TRBJ2-3	few	TRBV5-1	TGCGCCAGCAGCTTCGGGACTAGCGGGAGTGGCACAGATACGCAGTATTTT	CASSFGTSGSGTDTQYF
TRBD2	TRBJ2-7	-	TRBV7-2	TGTGCCAGCAGCTTCCAGCGGGGATCCTACGAGCAGTACTTC	CASSFQRGSYEQYF
-	TRBJ1-2	-	TRBV29-1	TGCAGCGTTGGAATCGACAGATCTAGCTATGGCTACACCTTC	CSVGIDRSSYGYTF
-	TRBJ2-5	few	TRBV2	TGTGCCAGCGCCCAACCGAGGACCGGGCAAGGGACCCAGTACTTC	CASAQPRTGQGTQYF
-	TRBJ1-2	-	TRBV4-3	TGCGCCAGCAGCCAAGACGCCAGGGGAGACTATGGCTACACCTTC	CASSQDARGDYGYTF
-	TRBJ2-1	few	TRBV29-1	TGCAGCGTTCGGGGGACCGTGAGCTCCTACAATGAGCAGTTCTTC	CSVRGTVSSYNEQFF
TRBD2	TRBJ2-1	-	TRBV6-5	TGTGCCAGCAGTCGACCGGGACTAGCGTTGAATGAGCAGTTCTTC	CASSRPGLALNEQFF